These T cell receptor beta chains were read from a single sample in a study of tumor T cells in aggressive B-cell lymphoma. Some clones are missing from TCRdb's copy, which holds only in-frame ones; the method was immunoSEQ multiplex PCR. The table includes some 4,100 clones, over 75% detected once. The sequenced sample consisted of tumor tissue. These receptors were collected from an adult with diffuse large B cell lymphoma. Both conserved end residues are part of each CDR3. A D gene is named only where the DNA matches it firmly.

. TRBJ1-1 TRBV2 CASSQGSTEAFF
. TRBJ1-1 TRBV10-2 CASSDIQKPPNTEAFF
. TRBJ1-5 TRBV23-1 CASSQPPGDNQPQHF
TRBD1 TRBJ2-7 TRBV7-9 CASSYQGAREQYF
. TRBJ1-1 TRBV6-5 CASSYRSRAVEAFF
. TRBJ2-7 TRBV28 CASSSQWGEAYEQYF
. TRBJ2-2 TRBV7-2 CASSLGGGGELFF
TRBD2 TRBJ2-3 TRBV6-1 CASSGLRGGVTDTQYF
TRBD1 TRBJ1-4 TRBV5-6 CASSPIGTGYEKLFF
TRBD2 TRBJ2-7 TRBV13 CASTMGGDMSYEQYF
TRBD2 TRBJ2-5 TRBV7-3 CASSLTSGGPGETQYF
. TRBJ2-2 TRBV19 CASSIEKGIGELFF
. TRBJ1-2 TRBV29-1 CSVSVDYGYTF
. TRBJ1-3 TRBV19 CASTVKRPTYSGNTIYF
. TRBJ2-1 TRBV19 CATLRGNEQFF
TRBD1 TRBJ2-3 TRBV7-8 CASSRQGWGTDTQYF
. TRBJ2-5 TRBV12-5 CASVEGSARDSETQYF
TRBD2 TRBJ2-3 TRBV5-1 CASSFLAGGRGSTDTQYF
. TRBJ2-7 TRBV6-1 CASSELAPSGYEQYF
TRBD2 TRBJ2-3 TRBV5-1 CASSPSRAGGTSSTDAQYF
TRBD2 TRBJ2-1 TRBV5-1 CASSFGTSGRSGNEQFF
TRBD1 TRBJ1-1 TRBV5-1 CASSLQGEDTEAFF
. TRBJ2-3 TRBV6-1 CASSEGSRPDTQYF
. TRBJ1-1 TRBV5-1 CASSGGGVEAFF
TRBD2 TRBJ2-1 TRBV5-8 CASSLVASGNNEQFF
TRBD1 TRBJ2-1 TRBV5-1 CASSRTGGDEQFF
TRBD1 TRBJ1-4 TRBV7-9 CASSPLTGADEKLFF
TRBD2 TRBJ2-1 TRBV11-2 CASSLVSGVSREQFF
. TRBJ1-1 TRBV19 CASALSSGAKAFF
. TRBJ1-1 TRBV7-6 CASSLGAQTEAFF